A selection of T cell receptor beta chains follows, all from one sample in a study of T cells in Graves' hyperthyroidism and ophthalmopathy. One entry per CDR3 protein, called by TCRdb with MiXCR from the multiplex PCR reads. Counted here are about 350,000 distinct CDR3 sequences, 14% occurring once; the ten biggest clones make up just under 25%. What was sequenced was blood. These receptors were collected from a woman in her 30s with Graves' hyperthyroidism. Both conserved end residues are part of each CDR3. The D gene is left open where the match is weak. Only some rows state a clone size, as once, few, many or a class for expanded clones.

D,V,size,J,DNA,CDR3
-,TRBV14,-,TRBJ1-2,TGTGCCAGCAGCTTTCGACAGATGCCGCTAGGGGACTATGGCTACACCTTC,CASSFRQMPLGDYGYTF
-,TRBV5-6,many,TRBJ2-1,TGTGCCAGCAGCAGGGACGAGAACAATGAGCAGTTCTTC,CASSRDENNEQFF
TRBD2,TRBV10-3,many,TRBJ2-7,TGTGCCATCAGGGAACCGGGACTAGAATCCTCCGAGCAGTACTTC,CAIREPGLESSEQYF
-,TRBV12-3/TRBV12-4,-,TRBJ1-4,TGTGCCAGCAGCGGACGGATTGCAACTAATGAAAAACTGCTTTTT,CASSGRIATNEKLLF
-,TRBV9,-,TRBJ1-1,TGTGCCAGCAGCCCAAGGACAGCCCTGAACACTGAAGCTTTCTTT,CASSPRTALNTEAFF
TRBD2,TRBV5-6,many,TRBJ2-7,TGTGCCAGCAGCCCCACCCTAGCGGGAGGCGCGTACGAGCAGTACTTC,CASSPTLAGGAYEQYF
TRBD2,TRBV5-6,-,TRBJ2-1,TGTGCCAGCAGCCATAGCGGGAGTCTCAATGAGCAGTTCTTC,CASSHSGSLNEQFF
-,TRBV7-8,few,TRBJ2-6,TGTGCCAGCAGCCCCATTAGCGCTGGGGCCAACGTCCTGACTTTC,CASSPISAGANVLTF
-,TRBV18,few,TRBJ1-1,TGTGCCAGCTCACCACCCGGACAGTCGATTCCCGCAGACGCTTTCTTT,CASSPPGQSIPADAFF
-,TRBV6-2/TRBV6-3,-,TRBJ2-2,TGCGCCGGGACGTCGAACACCGGGGAGCTGTTTTTT,CAGTSNTGELFF
-,TRBV18,-,TRBJ1-1,TGTGCCAGCTCACCACTAGTGGGGGCCCGATCGAACACTGAAGCTTTCTTT,CASSPLVGARSNTEAFF
-,TRBV27,many,TRBJ1-4,TGTGCCAGCAGTCTACAGGGTTCTAATGAAAAACTGTTTTTT,CASSLQGSNEKLFF
-,TRBV11-2,many,TRBJ2-1,TGTGCCAGCAGCCCCCAGGGAGCGGGCCTTAATGAGCAGTTCTTC,CASSPQGAGLNEQFF
-,TRBV18,-,TRBJ2-7,TGTGCCAGCTCACCAAGCTTACAAATGGTGGGTGAGCAGTACTTC,CASSPSLQMVGEQYF
-,TRBV19,-,TRBJ2-7,TGTGCCAGTAGTGTTTCCGGGGCTCACGAGCAGTACTTC,CASSVSGAHEQYF
-,TRBV6-5,few,TRBJ2-5,TGTGCCAGCAGTTACGCGGCCCAAGGGACCCAGTACTTC,CASSYAAQGTQYF
TRBD2,TRBV20-1,few,TRBJ2-1,TGCAGTGCTAGAGATCTGCTAGCGGGAGACAATGAGCAGTTCTTC,CSARDLLAGDNEQFF
TRBD2,TRBV6-5,-,TRBJ2-2,TGTGCCAGCAGTTATGGCGGGAGGGGCGGGGAGCTGTTTTTT,CASSYGGRGGELFF
-,TRBV19,many,TRBJ1-1,TGTGCCAGTAGTAGGGGGACCGAGAACACTGAAGCTTTCTTT,CASSRGTENTEAFF
-,TRBV20-1,few,TRBJ1-1,TGCAGTGCCGAAGTAACCCTCCTTGAAGCTTTCTTT,CSAEVTLLEAFF
TRBD1,TRBV20-1,-,TRBJ2-1,TGCAGTGCCGATCGGGACAGGGGCCTCTCAGAGCAGTTCTTC,CSADRDRGLSEQFF
-,TRBV7-9,few,TRBJ1-2,TGTGCCAGCAGCTTGGCCTTATCGGGGGGCTACACCTTC,CASSLALSGGYTF
TRBD2,TRBV7-2,-,TRBJ2-5,TGTGCCAGCAGCTTACCCCCCCCTAGCGGGAGGCAAGAGACCCAGTACTTC,CASSLPPPSGRQETQYF
-,TRBV4-3,few,TRBJ2-4,TGCGCCAGCAGCCAGGGGATGGGGACCTTGGACATTCAGTACTTC,CASSQGMGTLDIQYF
-,TRBV10-3,many,TRBJ2-2,TGTGCCATCCCGGGTCGGCGAACCGGGGAGCTGTTTTTT,CAIPGRRTGELFF
-,TRBV7-9,few,TRBJ2-2,TGTGCCAGCAGCTTTATAGGGGTCAAGGCCGGGGAGCTGTTTTTT,CASSFIGVKAGELFF
TRBD1,TRBV7-2,-,TRBJ1-2,TGTGCCAGCAGCTCCTCAACGGGACAGACCAACTATGGCTACACCTTC,CASSSSTGQTNYGYTF
-,TRBV3-1,-,TRBJ1-1,TGTGCCAGCAGCCGGCTGGATGAAGCTTTCTTT,CASSRLDEAFF
-,TRBV27,many,TRBJ2-5,TGTGCCAGCCGCCTTTGGACATCCGACCAAGAGACCCAGTACTTC,CASRLWTSDQETQYF
-,TRBV11-2,few,TRBJ2-5,TGTGCCAGCAGCCCCGGGGGCGCCCGTCAAGAGACCCAGTACTTC,CASSPGGARQETQYF
TRBD1,TRBV5-5,few,TRBJ2-7,TGTGCCAGCAGCTCCACCGGGGACAGGTACAAATCTAGCTCCTACGAGCAGTACTTC,CASSSTGDRYKSSSYEQYF
TRBD2,TRBV7-3,-,TRBJ2-3,TGTGCCAGCAGCTTGAGTCTAGCGGCAAAAGATACGCAGTATTTT,CASSLSLAAKDTQYF
-,TRBV9,-,TRBJ2-2,TGTGCCAGCAGCGTAGGATCCGGGAGCGTTGGCACCGGGGAGCTGTTTTTT,CASSVGSGSVGTGELFF
-,TRBV11-1,many,TRBJ2-3,TGTGCCAGCAGCTCCCCCCCCTTAGCGGCAAGACTCACAGATACGCAGTATTTT,CASSSPPLAARLTDTQYF
-,TRBV11-2,many,TRBJ1-1,TGTGCCAGCAGCTTTTTGCCCATGACAGAGAACACTGAAGCTTTCTTT,CASSFLPMTENTEAFF
TRBD1,TRBV12-3/TRBV12-4,many,TRBJ2-7,TGTGCCAGCAGTGGGACAGGCGAGGTGCAGTACTTC,CASSGTGEVQYF
-,TRBV12-3/TRBV12-4,many,TRBJ1-5,TGTGCCAGCAGTTTCCCCAAAACAAGGACCCAGCATTTT,CASSFPKTRTQHF
-,TRBV9,few,TRBJ2-3,TGTGCCAGCAGCGTAGTCCCTGGCACAGATACGCAGTATTTT,CASSVVPGTDTQYF
TRBD1,TRBV20-1,many,TRBJ1-4,TGCAGTGCTAGAGAGGACAGGGTCTATGAAAAACTGTTTTTT,CSAREDRVYEKLFF
TRBD2,TRBV28,many,TRBJ2-1,TGTGCCAGCAGTTTTTCGACTAGCGGGAGAAACAATGAGCAGTTCTTC,CASSFSTSGRNNEQFF
-,TRBV19,-,TRBJ1-1,TGTGCCAGTCGAAACGGAGGGGCGAACACTGAAGCTTTCTTT,CASRNGGANTEAFF
-,TRBV12-3/TRBV12-4,-,TRBJ1-6,TGTGCCAGCACACTCAGGAGCCAGTATAATTCACCCCTCCACTTT,CASTLRSQYNSPLHF
TRBD1,TRBV12-3/TRBV12-4,many,TRBJ2-7,TGTGCCAGCAGTCCCGGACAGGGGATTTTCGACGAGCAGTACTTC,CASSPGQGIFDEQYF
-,TRBV10-3,many,TRBJ2-1,TGTGCCATCAGTCTGCTCGGACTCGACAATGAGCAGTTCTTC,CAISLLGLDNEQFF
TRBD1,TRBV6-2/TRBV6-3,-,TRBJ2-1,TGTGCCAGCAGCCAACTGGGACAGGGTGCAGCATCCTACAATGAGCAGTTCTTC,CASSQLGQGAASYNEQFF
-,TRBV2,-,TRBJ1-2,TGTGCCAGCAGTCGGGCAGCCTCCTCGGACCTGTATGGCTACACCTTC,CASSRAASSDLYGYTF
-,TRBV12-3/TRBV12-4,-,TRBJ1-1,TGTGCCAGCAGTCCACAGGGAGTCGGTTTTTTTTTGAACACTGAAGCTTTCTTT,CASSPQGVGFFLNTEAFF
-,TRBV12-3/TRBV12-4,few,TRBJ1-2,TGTGCCAGCAGTTTTTTTGACGGGGAGGCTGGCTACACCTTC,CASSFFDGEAGYTF
-,TRBV12-3/TRBV12-4,many,TRBJ1-1,TGTGCCAGCAGTTTGTATGCGGGGAACACTGAAGCTTTCTTT,CASSLYAGNTEAFF
-,TRBV14,-,TRBJ2-1,TGTGCCAGCAGCCAAGATCTCGGGGTCTCCTACAATGAGCAGTTCTTC,CASSQDLGVSYNEQFF
TRBD2,TRBV28,few,TRBJ2-3,TGTGCCAGCAGTTTATTCGGGACTAACACAGATACGCAGTATTTT,CASSLFGTNTDTQYF
TRBD1,TRBV27,many,TRBJ2-7,TGTGCCAGCAGTCCGACAGGGCAAAGCTCCTACGAGCAGTACTTC,CASSPTGQSSYEQYF
TRBD2,TRBV5-1,-,TRBJ2-7,TGCGCCAGCAGCTTACTAGCGGTTAACTACGAGCAGTACTTC,CASSLLAVNYEQYF
TRBD2,TRBV14,once,TRBJ2-1,TGTGCCAGCAGCCAAACCCTGACTAGCGGGACGGTCCATGAGCAGTTCTTC,CASSQTLTSGTVHEQFF